This T cell receptor beta chain is drawn from a study of T cell responses to AZD1222 COVID-19 vaccine. Study-wide background: Pooled samples include second doses given at about 4 or 12 weeks. Study results and limitations: Reportedly, nearly half of unique spike TCRs recognized epitopes outside B.1.351/B.1.1.7 mutations.

This clone was observed a few times. Its antigen is not identified. V lost 3 bases and J lost 7, with 13 bases in between. The germline V gene encodes CDR1 MNHEY and CDR2 SMNVEV (reference sequence). The CDR3 has 13 amino acids. Libraries were prepared by immunoSEQ multiplex PCR; TCRdb keeps only in-frame clonotypes and omits some of them. Of about 120,000 clones in the sample, around nine tenths were seen once. The clonotype originates from an adult in good health. V and J are TRBV27 and TRBJ2-7, with D perhaps matching TRBD1 (5 bases). The material was peripheral blood, obtained on day 0 of AZD1222 vaccination. CDR3 coding DNA: TGTGCCAGCAGTTTGAATCTCAGGACAGAGCAGTACTTC. This translates into CASSLNLRTEQYF.